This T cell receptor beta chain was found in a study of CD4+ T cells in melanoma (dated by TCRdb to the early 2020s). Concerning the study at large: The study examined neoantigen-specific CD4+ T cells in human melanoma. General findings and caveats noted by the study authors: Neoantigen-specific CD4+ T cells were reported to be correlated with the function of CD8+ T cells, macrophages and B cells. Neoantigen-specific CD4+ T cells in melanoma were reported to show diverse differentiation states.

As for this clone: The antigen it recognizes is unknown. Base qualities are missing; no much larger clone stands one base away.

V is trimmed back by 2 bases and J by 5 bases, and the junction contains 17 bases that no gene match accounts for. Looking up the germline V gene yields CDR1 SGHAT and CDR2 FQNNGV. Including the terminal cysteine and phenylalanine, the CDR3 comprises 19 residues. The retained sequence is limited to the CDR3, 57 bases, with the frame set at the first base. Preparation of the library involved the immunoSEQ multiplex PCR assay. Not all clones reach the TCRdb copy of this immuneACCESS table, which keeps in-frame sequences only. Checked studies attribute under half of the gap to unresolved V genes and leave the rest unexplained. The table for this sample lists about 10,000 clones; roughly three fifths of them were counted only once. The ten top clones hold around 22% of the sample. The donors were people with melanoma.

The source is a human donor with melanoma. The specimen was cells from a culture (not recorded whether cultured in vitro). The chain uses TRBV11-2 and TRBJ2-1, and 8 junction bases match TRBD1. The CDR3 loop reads CASSLRSSTGGTSHNEQFF. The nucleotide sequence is TGTGCCAGCAGCTTAAGGTCGAGTACAGGGGGGACATCTCACAATGAGCAGTTCTTC.